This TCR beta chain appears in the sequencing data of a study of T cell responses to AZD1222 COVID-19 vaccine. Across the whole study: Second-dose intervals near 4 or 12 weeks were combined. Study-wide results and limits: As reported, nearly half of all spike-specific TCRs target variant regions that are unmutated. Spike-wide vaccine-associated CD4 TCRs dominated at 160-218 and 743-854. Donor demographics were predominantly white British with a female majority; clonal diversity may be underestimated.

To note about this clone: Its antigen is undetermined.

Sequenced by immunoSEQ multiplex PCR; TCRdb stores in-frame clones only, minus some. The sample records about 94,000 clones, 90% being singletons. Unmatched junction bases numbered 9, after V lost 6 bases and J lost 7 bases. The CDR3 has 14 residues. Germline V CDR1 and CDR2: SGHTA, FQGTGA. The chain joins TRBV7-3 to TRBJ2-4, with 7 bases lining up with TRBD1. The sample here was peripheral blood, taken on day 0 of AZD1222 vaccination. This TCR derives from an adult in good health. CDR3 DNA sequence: TGTGCCAGCAGGAGGAGACAGGGAGAGAACATTCAGTACTTC. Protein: CASRRRQGENIQYF.